The 18 T cell receptor beta chains below come from one sample, sequenced in a study of shared clonotypes between healthy human individuals. Assay: immunoSEQ multiplex PCR; the TCRdb copy retains only in-frame clones and omits some. Of approximately 1,500,000 clones in the sample, around 98% were seen once. The sample consisted of naive CD4+ T cells sorted from blood. Subset indicated: CD45RA+ positively selected. The receptor source for this set is a man between 25 and 39 years old in good health.

V is TRBV6-6 and J is TRBJ2-7; D uncertain. The CDR3 consists of 13 residues. Germline V gene lookup returns CDR1 MNHNY and CDR2 SVGAGI (reference sequence). Trimming stripped 8 bases from V and 0 bases from J, with 11 bases between. CDR3 residues: CASSGPSSYEQYF. The CDR3 nucleotides read TGTGCCAGCTCAGGCCCTAGCTCCTACGAGCAGTACTTC.

The chain links TRBV7-6 to TRBJ2-7, with 11 bases lining up with TRBD2. Germline V CDR1 and CDR2: SGHVS, FNYEAQ. J was trimmed by 4 bases and V by 2 bases; bases with no gene match: 4. The CDR3 contains 15 residues. The DNA of the CDR3 is TGTGCCAGCAGCTTAAGGCTAGCGGGAGGATACGAGCAGTACTTC. It yields the protein CASSLRLAGGYEQYF.

For this clone: At the DNA level, this CDR3 is encoded by other sequences in the same sample as well. The V gene is TRBV7-9, the J gene TRBJ2-2, with D perhaps given as TRBD1 or TRBD2 (5 bases each). The CDR3 has 15 amino acids. Trimming left V 5 bases short and J 4 bases short, with 14 bases between. CDR1 is SEHNR and CDR2 is FQNEAQ in the germline V gene (reference sequence). This CDR3 is CASSRDGLRTGELFF. CDR3 nucleotide sequence: TGTGCCAGCAGCCGGGACGGACTCCGCACCGGGGAGCTGTTTTTT.

The chain recombines TRBV13 with TRBJ1-3; TRBD1 is a possible D gene (5 bases). The length of the CDR3 is 16 residues. With 3 bases removed from V and 0 bases from J, the gap between germline ends came to 12 bases. Per germline, CDR1 PRHDT and CDR2 FYEKMQ (reference sequence). This CDR3 is CASSFYRRPSGNTIYF. In nucleotides, the CDR3 is TGTGCCAGCAGCTTTTACAGGCGCCCCTCTGGAAACACCATATATTTT.

The gene calls are TRBV27 and TRBJ2-1; D uncertain. In germline, CDR1 is MNHEY, CDR2 SMNVEV (reference sequence). Trimming stripped 3 bases from V and 5 bases from J, with 11 bases between. The length of the CDR3 is 14 residues. The CDR3 coding sequence is TGTGCCAGCAGTTTGCAGTACGCTAACAATGAGCAGTTCTTC. This translates into CASSLQYANNEQFF.

The CDR3 sequence is CASSDRGADTQYF. The CDR3 DNA reads as TGTGCCAGCAGTGACCGGGGGGCGGATACGCAGTATTTT. The rearrangement links TRBV6-4 to TRBJ2-3; the D gene is possibly TRBD2 (7 bases). V lost 2 bases and J 6 bases, leaving 9 bases between the germline ends. The V gene's germline CDR1 is MRHNA and CDR2 SNTAGT. The CDR3 is made up of 13 amino acids.

The chain joins TRBV18 to TRBJ2-7; no clear D. V lost 0 bases, J lost 7 bases, and 10 bases lay in between. This CDR3 comprises 13 residues. CDR1 and CDR2 from the germline V gene are KGHSH and LQKENI. CDR3 sequence (DNA): TGTGCCAGCTCACCACCTATTCGGCGGGAGCAGTACTTC. Protein product: CASSPPIRREQYF.

V usage is TRBV27 and J usage is TRBJ2-1; 15 bases map to TRBD2. V dropped 7 bases and J dropped 1; count of bases not matched to a gene: 5. This CDR3 has 17 amino acids. Germline V gene lookup returns CDR1 MNHEY and CDR2 SMNVEV (reference sequence). CDR3 amino acids: CASTGTSGRTSYNEQFF. CDR3 coding DNA: TGTGCCAGCACCGGGACTAGCGGGAGGACATCCTACAATGAGCAGTTCTTC.

This rearrangement joins TRBV19 to TRBJ1-2, with a tentative D call TRBD1 (5 bases). The length of the CDR3 is 15 residues. V was clipped by 5 bases and J by 5 bases, with 18 bases between them. Germline assignment: CDR1 LNHDA and CDR2 SQIVND (reference sequence). This CDR3 reads CASSVRQRGSYGYTF. CDR3 DNA: TGTGCCAGTAGTGTCCGACAGAGAGGTTCTTATGGCTACACCTTC.

The chain has TRBV18 and TRBJ2-2, with unresolved D. There are 15 residues in the CDR3. Germline V gene data show CDR1 as KGHSH and CDR2 as LQKENI. Trimming cost V 0 bases and J 4 bases, with 9 bases left between them. CDR3: CASSPPSSSTGELFF. The CDR3 DNA reads as TGTGCCAGCTCACCACCTTCCTCATCCACCGGGGAGCTGTTTTTT.

The rearrangement uses TRBV7-2 and TRBJ2-2, with TRBD2 as a possible D gene (6 bases). The germline V gene has CDR1 SGHTA and CDR2 FQGNSA. The CDR3 length is 15 residues. With 3 bases removed from V and 5 bases from J, the gap between germline ends came to 13 bases. The CDR3, as DNA: TGTGCCAGCAGCTTGGAAAGCGGGTCGACCGGGGAGCTGTTTTTT. Protein: CASSLESGSTGELFF.

The chain joins TRBV5-8 to TRBJ2-3; 9 nucleotides align to TRBD2. The CDR3 is made up of 18 amino acids. J lost 0 bases, V lost 0 bases, and 8 bases had no gene match. Germline-derived CDR1 and CDR2 are SGHTS and YDEGEE. This CDR3 reads CASSLALGLARSTDTQYF. CDR3 coding DNA: TGTGCCAGCAGCTTGGCGTTAGGACTAGCGCGTAGCACAGATACGCAGTATTTT.

This CDR3 is CASSRARTGNEQFF. The CDR3 DNA reads as TGTGCCAGCAGCAGAGCCCGGACAGGGAATGAGCAGTTCTTC. The chain carries TRBV7-8 and TRBJ2-1; 8 nucleotides agree with TRBD1. This CDR3 is built from 14 residues. After removal of 5 bases from V and 7 bases from J, the junction contained 7 bases not matched to a gene. Germline V CDR1 and CDR2: SGHVS, FQNEAQ.

Worth noting for this clone: A junction end diverges from the germline sequence, so it may reflect a read error. This chain connects TRBV7-9 to TRBJ2-1; 12 nucleotides match TRBD2. The CDR3 loop spans 15 amino acids. CDR1 is SEHNR, CDR2 FQNEAQ, per germline (reference sequence). As DNA, the CDR3 is TGTGCCAGCAGCCTAGCGGGAGGGCCTCTTAATGAGCAGTTCTTC. Protein sequence: CASSLAGGPLNEQFF.

The genes are TRBV5-1 and TRBJ2-5; 7 positions agree with TRBD2. The CDR3 runs 16 residues. V lost 4 bases, J lost 2 bases, and 11 bases stayed unmatched. Per the germline V gene, CDR1 is SGHRS and CDR2 is YFSETQ. CDR3 amino acids: CASSLAPGREQETQYF. For the CDR3, the DNA is TGCGCCAGCAGCCTTGCCCCGGGGCGGGAGCAAGAGACCCAGTACTTC.

V is TRBV28 and J is TRBJ1-5, with D maybe TRBD1 (6 bases). Germline CDR1 and CDR2: MDHEN and SYDVKM. The CDR3 contains 13 residues. With 6 bases removed from V and 6 bases from J, the gap between germline ends came to 12 bases. CDR3 amino acids: CASSYRVFQPQHF. The CDR3 nucleotides read TGTGCCAGCAGCTACAGGGTATTTCAGCCCCAGCATTTT.

The chain links TRBV13 to TRBJ2-7, with unresolved D. The length of the CDR3 is 13 residues. Germline V CDR1 and CDR2: PRHDT, FYEKMQ (reference sequence). Deletions cut 5 bases from V and 4 bases from J, with 12 bases between. CDR3 sequence: CASSTGLVYEQYF. The CDR3 DNA reads TGTGCCAGCAGCACGGGCTTAGTGTACGAGCAGTACTTC.

The V call is TRBV7-2, the J call TRBJ2-7; tentative D call: TRBD2 (6 bases). Germline-derived CDR1 and CDR2 are SGHTA and FQGNSA. The length of the CDR3 is 12 residues. The germline V and J ends were trimmed by 5 bases and 2 bases, with 7 bases remaining between them. The CDR3 nucleotides are TGTGCCAGCAGCGGAGGGGCCTACGAGCAGTACTTC. It specifies CASSGGAYEQYF.